The text below deals with one T cell receptor (beta chain). Its target is unknown. This CDR3 comprises 13 residues. Trimming left V 0 bases short and J 10 bases short, with 10 bases between. Germline V gene data show CDR1 as GTSNPN and CDR2 as SVGIG (reference sequence). These data originate in a study of identifying expanded T cells in peripheral blood. Study-wide results and limits: About 1.2 clones differed between technical replicates, versus around 15 and 19 over time.

The protocol was immunoSEQ multiplex PCR, while the TCRdb copy is restricted to in-frame clones and leaves out a portion. The sample lists some 97,000 clones; 80% to 90% were seen once. Collection occurred without any documented infections or immune events in donors. The clonotype was recovered from a person between 18 and 70 years old in good health. Sequencing used blood. The chain uses TRBV30 and TRBJ1-6, with unresolved D. In DNA form, the CDR3 reads TGTGCCTGGAGTGTAAGCGGGAACTCACCCCTCCACTTT. Translating it yields CAWSVSGNSPLHF.